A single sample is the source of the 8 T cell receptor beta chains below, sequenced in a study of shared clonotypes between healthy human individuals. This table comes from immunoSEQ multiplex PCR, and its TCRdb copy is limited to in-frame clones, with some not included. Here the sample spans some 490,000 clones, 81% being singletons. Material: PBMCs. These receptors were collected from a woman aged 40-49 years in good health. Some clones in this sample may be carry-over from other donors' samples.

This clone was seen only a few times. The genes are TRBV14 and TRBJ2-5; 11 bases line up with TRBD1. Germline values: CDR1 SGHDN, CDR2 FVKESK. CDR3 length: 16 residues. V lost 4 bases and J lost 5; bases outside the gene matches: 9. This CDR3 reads CASSPWTGGSLETQYF. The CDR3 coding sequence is TGTGCCAGCAGCCCTTGGACAGGGGGCAGCTTGGAGACCCAGTACTTC. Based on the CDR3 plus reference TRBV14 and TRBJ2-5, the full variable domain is EAGVTQFPSHSVIEKGQTVTLRCDPISGHDNLYWYRRVMGKEIKFLLHFVKESKQDESGMPNNRFLAERTGGTYSTLKVQPAELEDSGVYFCASSPWTGGSLETQYFGPGTRLLVL.

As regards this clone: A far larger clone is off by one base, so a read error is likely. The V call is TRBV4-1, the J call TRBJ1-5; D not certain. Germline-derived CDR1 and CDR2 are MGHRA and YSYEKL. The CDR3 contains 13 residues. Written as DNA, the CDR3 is TGCGCCAGCAGCCAAGACCCGAATCAGCTCCAGCATTTT. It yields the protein CASSQDPNQLQHF.

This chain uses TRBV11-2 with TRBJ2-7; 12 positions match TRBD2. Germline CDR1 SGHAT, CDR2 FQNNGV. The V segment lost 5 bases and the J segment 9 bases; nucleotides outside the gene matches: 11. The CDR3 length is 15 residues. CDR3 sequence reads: CASSLRLAGVTRQYF. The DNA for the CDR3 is TGTGCCAGCAGCCTTAGACTAGCGGGAGTTACGAGGCAGTACTTC.

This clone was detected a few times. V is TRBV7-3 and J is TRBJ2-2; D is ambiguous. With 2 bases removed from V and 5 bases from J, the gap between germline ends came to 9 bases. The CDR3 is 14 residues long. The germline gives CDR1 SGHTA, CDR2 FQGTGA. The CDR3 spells CASSLVAQTGELFF. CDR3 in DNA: TGTGCCAGCAGCTTAGTGGCGCAGACCGGGGAGCTGTTTTTT.

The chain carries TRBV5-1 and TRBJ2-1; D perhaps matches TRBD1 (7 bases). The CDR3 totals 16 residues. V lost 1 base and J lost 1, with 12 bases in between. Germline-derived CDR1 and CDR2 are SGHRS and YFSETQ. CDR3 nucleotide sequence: TGCGCCAGCAGCTTGCTCCCAGGGGGGTCCTACAATGAGCAGTTCTTC. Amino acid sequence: CASSLLPGGSYNEQFF.

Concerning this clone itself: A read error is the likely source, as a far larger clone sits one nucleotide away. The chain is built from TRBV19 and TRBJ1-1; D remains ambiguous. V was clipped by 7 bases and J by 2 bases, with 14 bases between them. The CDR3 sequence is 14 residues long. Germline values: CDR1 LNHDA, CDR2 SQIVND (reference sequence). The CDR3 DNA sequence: TGTGCCAGTACGTTCTCAGGAAGTAACACTGAAGCTTTCTTT. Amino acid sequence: CASTFSGSNTEAFF.

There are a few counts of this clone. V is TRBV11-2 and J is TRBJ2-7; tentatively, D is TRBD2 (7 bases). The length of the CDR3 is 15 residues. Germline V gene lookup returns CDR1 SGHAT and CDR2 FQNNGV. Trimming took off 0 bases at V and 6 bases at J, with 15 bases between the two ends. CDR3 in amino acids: CASSLDGGRAFEQYF. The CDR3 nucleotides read TGTGCCAGCAGCTTAGACGGGGGGCGCGCTTTCGAGCAGTACTTC. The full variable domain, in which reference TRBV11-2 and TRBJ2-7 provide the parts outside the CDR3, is EAGVAQSPRYKIIEKRQSVAFWCNPISGHATLYWYQQILGQGPKLLIQFQNNGVVDDSQLPKDRFSAERLKGVDSTLKIQPAKLEDSAVYLCASSLDGGRAFEQYFGPGTRLTVT.

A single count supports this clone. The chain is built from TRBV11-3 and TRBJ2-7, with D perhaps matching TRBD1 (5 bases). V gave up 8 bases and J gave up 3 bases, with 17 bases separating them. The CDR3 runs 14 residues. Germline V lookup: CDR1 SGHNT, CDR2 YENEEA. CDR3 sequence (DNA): TGTGCCAGCCTGGTAGGGGCCTGCCGCTACGAGCAGTACTTC. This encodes CASLVGACRYEQYF.